These T cell receptor beta chains were read from a single sample in a study of shared clonotypes between healthy human individuals. Repertoires were generated with immunoSEQ multiplex PCR, while TCRdb's copy carries only in-frame clones and drops some. The table records 2 million to 2.5 million clones, approximately 94% of them present only once. Material: naive CD4+ T cells sorted from blood. The origin of the receptors is a man aged 18-30 years in good health. The CDR3 runs from the conserved cysteine through the conserved F or W. D genes are given only for firm matches.

J gene: TRBJ1-2
D gene: TRBD1
V gene: TRBV9
CDR3 protein: CASSAGTGNYGYTF

J gene: TRBJ2-7
D gene: -
V gene: TRBV19
CDR3 protein: CASRDPMPAYEQYF

J gene: TRBJ1-1
D gene: -
V gene: TRBV7-2
CDR3 protein: CASSLRLNTEAFF

J gene: TRBJ2-1
D gene: TRBD1
V gene: TRBV7-6
CDR3 protein: CASSQGAESYNEQFF

J gene: TRBJ2-2
D gene: -
V gene: TRBV28
CDR3 protein: CASSLSAGELFF

J gene: TRBJ1-1
D gene: -
V gene: TRBV6-5
CDR3 protein: CASRAGGTNTEAFF

J gene: TRBJ2-7
D gene: -
V gene: TRBV5-4
CDR3 protein: CASSYARDLYEQYF

J gene: TRBJ1-5
D gene: -
V gene: TRBV30
CDR3 protein: CAWSVTLTEQPQHF

J gene: TRBJ2-7
D gene: TRBD1
V gene: TRBV2
CDR3 protein: CASSGQGDTQYF

J gene: TRBJ1-1
D gene: TRBD1
V gene: TRBV30
CDR3 protein: CAWSTWTGMNTEAFF

J gene: TRBJ2-2
D gene: TRBD2
V gene: TRBV5-6
CDR3 protein: CASSQGLDNTGELFF

J gene: TRBJ1-2
D gene: -
V gene: TRBV19
CDR3 protein: CASTHPPTGSTNYGYTF

J gene: TRBJ1-5
D gene: -
V gene: TRBV30
CDR3 protein: CAWSGGSLGNSNQPQHF